The T cell receptor (beta chain) under discussion was sequenced for a study of technical replicates of blood from a few donors. Sequenced by immunoSEQ multiplex PCR; TCRdb stores in-frame clones only, minus some. The sample holds tens of thousands of clones; approximately 83% are singletons and the top ten take 4% to 5.5%. CDR1 is GTSNPN, CDR2 SVGIG, per germline (reference sequence). V was pared by 4 bases and J by 4 bases, with 2 bases of the junction left unmatched. This CDR3 is 12 amino acids long. This sequence joins TRBV30 and TRBJ2-7, with 9 bases identical to TRBD1. Material for sequencing was PBMCs. The clonotype was recovered from a human donor in good health. Some clones in this sample may be carry-over from other donors' samples. The CDR3 protein is CAWNRGRYEQYF. The CDR3 DNA is TGTGCCTGGAACAGGGGGCGGTACGAGCAGTACTTC.